Sequencing of this T cell receptor beta chain was carried out in a study of CD8 T cells in Susac syndrome. RNA totalling roughly 0.45 to 1 ug underwent reverse transcription with random hexamers. With immunoSEQ multiplex PCR, TCR beta CDR3 was amplified across 54 Vbeta and 13 Jbeta. TCRdb passed the immunoSEQ multiplex PCR reads through MiXCR, listing each CDR3 protein once. The sample shows roughly 80,000 distinct CDR3 sequences, just under 95% of them seen only once. While CD8+ and CD4+ T cells were isolated negatively, TEMRA cells were enriched by FACS. V shed 3 bases, J shed 3 bases, and the junction held 8 bases outside the gene matches. Germline V lookup: CDR1 SGHRS, CDR2 YFSETQ. The CDR3 runs to 15 residues.

Sequenced input: CD8+ T cells from PBMCs. This TCR derives from a human donor in good health. This chain connects TRBV5-1 to TRBJ1-2, with TRBD1 identical over 7 bases. CDR3 residues: CASSSTGQEHYGYTF. In DNA form, the CDR3 reads TGCGCCAGCAGCTCTACTGGACAGGAACACTATGGCTACACCTTC.